The entry below describes one T cell receptor beta chain. The antigen this receptor binds is unknown. No quality values exist for individual bases; no much larger clone is one base distant. For the CD8 naive samples, CD45RO-negative cells were positively selected for CCR7, yielding a CD45RA+CCR7+ population from which TemRA cells were excluded. The donors were healthy, HIV-negative adults with no recently reported acute infections or vaccinations. Every donor was a Caucasian adult residing in Nashville, Tennessee, USA. After blood collection by leukapheresis, PBMCs were isolated using Ficoll-Histopaque density gradient centrifugation and then cryopreserved in the vapor phase of liquid nitrogen. Purity and quantity of every magnetically sorted T cell population were checked by analytical flow cytometry. Each sorted fraction had its genomic DNA isolated and then quantified by UV absorbance on a Nanodrop 2000c.

This sample was included in a study of shared clonotypes between healthy human individuals (dated by TCRdb to 2020 to 2022). With regard to the full study: Two women and three men aged 18 to 49 years were included in the cohort. For each donor, CD4 naive and CD4 memory were each run on three plates, CD8 naive on two plates, and CD8 memory on one plate. Per donor, leukapheresis produced somewhere between about 0.94 and 8.9 billion PBMCs. Different laboratories and diverse techniques were used to prepare libraries and sequence TCR repertoires, to increase sequencing depth and limit assay-specific biases. Blood TCR repertoires of roughly five healthy adults were deeply sequenced to estimate repertoire size and the extent of clonotype sharing between individuals.

The research as a whole found: Estimated clonotype richness was generally larger for naive than for memory subsets. Compared with non-shared clonotypes, clonotypes shared by all four sorted-subset donors had higher generation probabilities. Even with the large sequencing depth, rarefaction of the sorted-subset datasets indicated that sequencing was incomplete. The genetic and exposure-history diversity represented was limited by the small number of donors. Sampling was restricted to blood, and TCR repertoires in tissues likely differ from the TCR repertoires found in blood. Based on pairwise subsampling, the degree of clonotype sharing among donors was expected to be affected by sequencing depth. Across a few donors, 4.5% to 6.5% of naive CD4, approximately 3.5% of naive CD8, around 2.1% of memory CD4, and 0.3% to 0.45% of memory CD8 clonotypes were shared.

Using the deep immunoSEQ assay, multiplex PCR amplified TCR CDR3 regions from genomic DNA. Extracted genomic DNA from each cell subset was spread evenly across all wells of several immunoSEQ 96-well plates, with each plate serving as a replicate. For sorted subsets, approximately 210 ng of genomic DNA, equivalent to 25,000 to 35,000 T cell genomes, went into each replicate PCR. The purified libraries were quantified using a Qubit 3.0 fluorometer, sized with a Bioanalyzer 2100, and then quantified again using the KAPA Library Quantification kit. Every immunoSEQ 96-well plate was sequenced on a dedicated single-read 150-cycle Illumina NextSeq 550 flow cell. In the source study's methods: Because the immunoSEQ output held only junctional sequences and lacked quality scores, the filtering could not match the filtering applied to full-length reads. To assign V/J genes and CDR3, sequences were annotated against IMGT germline references using PyIR, a Python wrapper for IgBLAST v1.9. Reads with weak V/J assignments (E-value above 1e-6), missing CDR3, stop codons, out-of-frame junctions, or ambiguous translated residues were removed. A V3J clonotype was defined by an identical inferred V gene, J gene, and CDR3 amino acid sequence. Percentage overlap between repertoires was calculated by dividing the number of shared unique clonotypes by the size of the smaller repertoire. Richness of each repertoire was evaluated using RTK rarefaction, the Chao1 estimator, and Recon v2.1 estimates of unobserved clonotypes. Generation probabilities were computed with OLGA for all TCRbeta clonotypes obtained by the gDNA method from several donors. Imported from immuneACCESS, the table was reduced by TCRdb to in-frame sequences with V and J called. These copies leave out some clones; in studies compared against another copy, an unresolved V gene accounts for under half, and the cause of the remainder is not known. V, J and clone size are taken as reported in that table, and D and trimming were inferred from the DNA itself. Present in this sample are about 610,000 clones, about 96% of which were seen just once. About 0.11% of the sample is taken by the ten largest.

From a lookup of the germline V gene (reference sequence), CDR1 and CDR2 are SEHNR and FQNEAQ. The trim is 4 bases for V and 6 bases for J, with a gap of 13 bases between the germline ends. Taken from cysteine to phenylalanine, the CDR3 has 13 residues. This entry keeps only the CDR3 DNA: 39 bases, framed from base 1. This clonotype was sampled from a woman in her 30s in good health. Sequences were obtained from naive CD8+ T cells sorted from blood. The sample's cell subset or site label, decoded: CD45RA+CCR7+. The rearrangement combines TRBV7-9 with TRBJ2-7; the D gene is possibly TRBD2, with 6 bases matching. The CDR3 corresponds to CASSSMPGVEQYF. Here is the DNA: TGTGCCAGCAGCTCCATGCCGGGAGTCGAGCAGTACTTC.